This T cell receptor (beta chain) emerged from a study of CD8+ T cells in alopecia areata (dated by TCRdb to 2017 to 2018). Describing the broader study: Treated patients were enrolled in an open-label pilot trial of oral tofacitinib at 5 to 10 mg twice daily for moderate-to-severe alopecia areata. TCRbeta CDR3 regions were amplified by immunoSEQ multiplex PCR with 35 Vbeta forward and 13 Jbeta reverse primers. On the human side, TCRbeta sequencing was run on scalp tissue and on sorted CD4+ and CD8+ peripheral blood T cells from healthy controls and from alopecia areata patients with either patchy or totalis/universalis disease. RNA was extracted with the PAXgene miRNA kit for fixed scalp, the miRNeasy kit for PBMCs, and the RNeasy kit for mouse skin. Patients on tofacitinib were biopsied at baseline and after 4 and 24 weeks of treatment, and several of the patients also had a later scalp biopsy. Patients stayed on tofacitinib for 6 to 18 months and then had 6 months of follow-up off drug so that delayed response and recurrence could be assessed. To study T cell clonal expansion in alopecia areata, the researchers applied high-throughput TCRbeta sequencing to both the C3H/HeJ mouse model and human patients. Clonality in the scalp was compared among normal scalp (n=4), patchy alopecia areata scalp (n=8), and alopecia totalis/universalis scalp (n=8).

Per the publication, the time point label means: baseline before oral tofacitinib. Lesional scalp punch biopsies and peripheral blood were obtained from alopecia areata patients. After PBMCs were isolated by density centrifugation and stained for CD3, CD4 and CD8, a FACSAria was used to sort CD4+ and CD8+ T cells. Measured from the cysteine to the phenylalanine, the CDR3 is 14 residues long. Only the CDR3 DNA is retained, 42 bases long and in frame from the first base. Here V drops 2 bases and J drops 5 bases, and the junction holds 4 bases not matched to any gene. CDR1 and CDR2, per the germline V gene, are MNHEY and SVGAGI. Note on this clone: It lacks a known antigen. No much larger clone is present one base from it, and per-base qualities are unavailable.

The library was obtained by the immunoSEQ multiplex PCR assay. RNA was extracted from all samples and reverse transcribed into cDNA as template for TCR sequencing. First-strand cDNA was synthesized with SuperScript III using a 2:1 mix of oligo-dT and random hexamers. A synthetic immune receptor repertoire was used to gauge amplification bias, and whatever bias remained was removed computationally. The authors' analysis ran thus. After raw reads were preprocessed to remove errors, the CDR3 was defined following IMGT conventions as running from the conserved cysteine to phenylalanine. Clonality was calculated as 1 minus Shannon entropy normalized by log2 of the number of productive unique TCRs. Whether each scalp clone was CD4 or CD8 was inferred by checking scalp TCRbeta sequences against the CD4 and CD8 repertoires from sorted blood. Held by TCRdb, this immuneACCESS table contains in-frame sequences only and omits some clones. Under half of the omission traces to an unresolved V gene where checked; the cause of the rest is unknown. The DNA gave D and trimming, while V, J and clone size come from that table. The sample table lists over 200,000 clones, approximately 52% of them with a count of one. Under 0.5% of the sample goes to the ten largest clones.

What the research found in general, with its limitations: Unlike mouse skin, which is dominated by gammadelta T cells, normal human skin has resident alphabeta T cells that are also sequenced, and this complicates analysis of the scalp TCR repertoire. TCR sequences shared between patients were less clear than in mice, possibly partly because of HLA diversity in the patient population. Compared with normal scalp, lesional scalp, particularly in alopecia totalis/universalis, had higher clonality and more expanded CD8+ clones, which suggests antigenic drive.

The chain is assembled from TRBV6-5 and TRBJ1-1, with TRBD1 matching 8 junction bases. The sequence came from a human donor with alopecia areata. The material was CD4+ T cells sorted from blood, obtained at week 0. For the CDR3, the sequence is CASSYDRGKTEAFF. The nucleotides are TGTGCCAGCAGTTACGACAGGGGTAAGACTGAAGCTTTCTTT.